This T cell receptor (beta chain) appears in the sequencing data of a study of blood T cell repertoires in COVID-19. Study in general: Samples of COVID-19 (acute and convalescent) were obtained from the United States, Italy and Spain. In each case, the material was cDNA or gDNA derived from T cells, B-cell-depleted T cells, or PBMCs.

This CDR3 comprises 13 residues. CDR1 and CDR2 (germline): KGHSH, LQKENI. Trimming removed 2 bases at V and 6 bases at J, with 7 bases between. In the original workflow: Using reference gene primer amplification, nucleated cell counts were estimated. TCRdb keeps only in-frame clones here, not all; method: immunoSEQ multiplex PCR. The DNA was the basis for D and trimming; V, J and clone size are from that table. The sample carries around 100,000 clones, 87% recorded once. V usage is TRBV18 and J usage is TRBJ2-2; weak D call: TRBD2 (6 bases). Source material: peripheral blood. This TCR was sampled from a human donor in a cohort sampled during active COVID-19. This CDR3 is CASSPGEAGELFF. The CDR3 bases are TGTGCCAGCTCACCAGGGGAGGCCGGGGAGCTGTTTTTT.